Below, 13 T cell receptor beta chains from the same sample are listed, as sequenced in a study of STAT5B mutations in CD4+ large granular lymphocyte leukemia. Profiling relied on immunoSEQ multiplex PCR, and the TCRdb table lists in-frame clones only, not all of them. The sample lists roughly 40,000 clones, 70% to 90% occurring once. The specimen sequenced was CD4+ T cells from blood buffy coats. The receptors were gathered from a human donor in good health.

The chain links TRBV4-3 to TRBJ2-1, with 11 bases aligning to TRBD2. This CDR3 contains 15 residues. CDR1 LGHNA and CDR2 YSLEER come from the germline V gene. V was pared by 4 bases and J by 4 bases, with 3 bases of the junction left unmatched. The CDR3 loop reads CASSPGLAAYNEQFF. The CDR3 DNA reads as TGCGCCAGCAGCCCGGGACTAGCGGCTTACAATGAGCAGTTCTTC.

The V call is TRBV29-1, the J call TRBJ2-2, with TRBD1 as a possible D gene (5 bases). The V end was cut by 7 bases, the J end by 3 bases, with 6 bases between. Germline values: CDR1 SQVTM, CDR2 ANQGSEA. The CDR3 length is 11 residues. CDR3 nucleotides: TGCAGCGGACAGCACACCGGGGAGCTGTTTTTT. This codes for CSGQHTGELFF.

The chain recombines TRBV7-2 with TRBJ2-7, with TRBD2 matching over 7 bases. The CDR3 runs to 13 residues. V gave up 5 bases and J gave up 3 bases; unmatched junction bases: 4. Looked up from germline, CDR1 is SGHTA and CDR2 is FQGNSA. The CDR3 DNA sequence: TGTGCCAGCAGCCCTCGGGGGGTCTACGAGCAGTACTTC. Translated, it gives CASSPRGVYEQYF.

The chain recombines TRBV2 with TRBJ2-1; D is ambiguous. The CDR3 loop spans 16 amino acids. Germline CDR1 and CDR2: SNHLY and FYNNEI. V lost 7 bases and J 8 bases, leaving 24 bases between the germline ends. The DNA for the CDR3 is TGTGCCAGCACCCTTGGGCTAGGGATAGCCCGCGATGAGCAGTTCTTC. It specifies CASTLGLGIARDEQFF.

CDR3 in amino acids: CASSGERRNEQFF. DNA for the CDR3: TGTGCCAGCAGTGGCGAGAGACGCAATGAGCAGTTCTTC. The V and J genes are TRBV2 and TRBJ2-1, with unresolved D. V lost 4 bases to trimming and J lost 6 bases, with 10 bases between them. Per germline, CDR1 SNHLY and CDR2 FYNNEI. This CDR3 comprises 13 residues.

The chain couples TRBV7-9 to TRBJ2-6, with D hard to call. Trimming removed 9 bases at V and 0 bases at J, with 6 bases between. The length of the CDR3 is 13 residues. Germline CDR1 SEHNR, CDR2 FQNEAQ (reference sequence). In nucleotides, the CDR3 is TGTGCCAGAAAAGGCTCTGGGGCCAACGTCCTGACTTTC. Its protein is CARKGSGANVLTF.

This chain uses TRBV7-2 with TRBJ2-1; D ambiguous. Germline V gene data show CDR1 as SGHTA and CDR2 as FQGNSA. Trimming cost V 5 bases and J 0 bases, with 11 bases left between them. The CDR3 is 15 amino acids. CDR3 amino acids: CASSEQLSSYNEQFF. The CDR3 bases are TGTGCCAGCAGCGAGCAGCTGAGCTCCTACAATGAGCAGTTCTTC. Full variable domain (outside the CDR3, taken from reference TRBV7-2 and TRBJ2-1): GAGVSQSPSNKVTEKGKDVELRCDPISGHTALYWYRQSLGQGLEFLIYFQGNSAPDKSGLPSDRFSAERTGGSVSTLTIQRTQQEDSAVYLCASSEQLSSYNEQFFGPGTRLTVL.

This chain connects TRBV2 to TRBJ2-3, with D perhaps TRBD1 (6 bases). The V gene's germline CDR1 is SNHLY and CDR2 FYNNEI. V was shortened by 6 bases and J by 1 base, with 14 bases between the two germline ends. The CDR3 loop spans 15 amino acids. The CDR3 sequence: CASSQTGLRTDTQYF. CDR3 nucleotide sequence: TGTGCCAGCAGCCAGACAGGACTGCGCACAGATACGCAGTATTTT.

This clone was counted between two and nine times. The CDR3 DNA reads as TGTGCCAGCTCACCAATAGCGGGAGACTCCTACAATGAGCAGTTCTTC. Translation gives CASSPIAGDSYNEQFF. The genes are TRBV18 and TRBJ2-1; 9 nucleotides align to TRBD2. The CDR3 is made up of 16 amino acids. V gave up 2 bases and J gave up 0 bases; unmatched junction bases: 2. Germline CDR1 reads KGHSH; CDR2 reads LQKENI.

There are a few counts of this clone. Here the CDR3 DNA reads TGTGCCAGCGGTAGAAGTAGCACAGATACGCAGTATTTT. As protein: CASGRSSTDTQYF. The J gene is TRBJ2-3, the V gene TRBV7-9, with D uncertain. V was clipped by 8 bases and J by 0 bases, with 9 bases between them. The CDR3 extends over 13 amino acids. CDR1 and CDR2 (germline): SEHNR, FQNEAQ (reference sequence).

This chain uses TRBV30 with TRBJ2-1; TRBD2 matches at 12 bases. The junction had 4 bases not matched to a gene; V was cut back by 4 bases and J by 6 bases. CDR3 length: 14 residues. Per the germline V gene, CDR1 is GTSNPN and CDR2 is SVGIG (reference sequence). CDR3 in amino acids: CAWTSGRASNEQFF. As DNA, the CDR3 is TGTGCCTGGACTAGCGGGAGGGCCTCCAATGAGCAGTTCTTC.

This chain joins TRBV27 and TRBJ1-2; TRBD1 is a possible D gene (5 bases). The germline V gene has CDR1 MNHEY and CDR2 SMNVEV (reference sequence). The CDR3 runs 13 residues. V was shortened by 3 bases and J by 8 bases, with 13 bases between the two germline ends. The CDR3: CASSFQGLRGYTF. The CDR3 region has the DNA TGTGCCAGCAGTTTTCAGGGTCTCCGAGGCTACACCTTC.

The chain links TRBV6-5 to TRBJ2-7, with TRBD2 matching 7 bases. V was clipped by 5 bases and J by 6 bases; unmatched bases: 4. The CDR3 is 12 residues long. The germline gives CDR1 MNHEY, CDR2 SVGAGI. The CDR3 bases are TGTGCCAGCAGTGGGGGGGGAGGCGAGCAGTACTTC. Protein product: CASSGGGGEQYF.